A selection of T cell receptor beta chains follows, all from one sample in a study of patients and donors after allogeneic stem cell transplantation. A single record per CDR3 protein comes from TCRdb applying MiXCR to the RT-PCR reads. The repertoire has 150,000 to 250,000 distinct CDR3 sequences, more than 35% of them found once; the top ten carry 33%. The material sequenced was blood, either unsorted or a sorted T cell fraction (not recorded which). The origin of the receptors is a human donor who was either an allogeneic HSCT recipient or a stem cell or donor lymphocyte infusion donor (not recorded which). It is not recorded whose cells these are; they may come from a transplant donor. The CDR3 runs from the conserved cysteine through the conserved F or W. Expanded clones are given a class, and other clones once, few, many or no size at all.

j_call,v_call,clone_size,cdr3_aa
TRBJ1-5,TRBV12-3/TRBV12-4,.,CAIATGVNQPQHF
TRBJ1-3,TRBV14,.,CASSPRPWRGAAGNTIYF
TRBJ1-2,TRBV3-1,.,CASSQRGPWNSNYGYTF
TRBJ2-1,TRBV12-3/TRBV12-4,.,CASAYNEQFF
TRBJ2-4,TRBV6-5,once,CASRGTGVNIQYF
TRBJ1-5,TRBV27,.,CASSLSGLNQPQHF
TRBJ2-5,TRBV5-6,few,CASSLGLAGETQYF
TRBJ2-3,TRBV28,.,CASSFRMPTSTDTQYF
TRBJ2-2,TRBV28,.,CASSFGANTGELFF
TRBJ2-1,TRBV12-3/TRBV12-4,once,CASSLKGSHNEQFF
TRBJ2-4,TRBV4-3,.,CASSHSWGVIDKNIQYF
TRBJ2-1,TRBV20-1,.,CSARDLGGRAYNEQFF
TRBJ1-5,TRBV7-9,few,CASSPAGQYSNQPQHF
TRBJ1-4,TRBV6-5,.,CASRNLGLGDEKLFF
TRBJ2-2,TRBV11-2,few,CASTGGDTGELFF
TRBJ1-5,TRBV4-1,few,CASSQLPGQGFGQPQHF
TRBJ2-1,TRBV9,.,CASSPEGGGDNEQFF
TRBJ1-5,TRBV12-3/TRBV12-4,few,CASSRKGPAGPQHF
TRBJ1-5,TRBV4-2,few,CASSQSSGSNQPQHF
TRBJ2-3,TRBV12-3/TRBV12-4,.,CASSLWGPHTQYF
TRBJ2-3,TRBV7-9,.,CATRGRADRGDTQYF
TRBJ2-2,TRBV29-1,.,CSVEDPSGGELFF
TRBJ2-7,TRBV6-5,.,CASTNGGSYEQYF
TRBJ1-2,TRBV14,few,CASSPTGPYGYTF
TRBJ2-7,TRBV21-1,.,CASSKSTSGSSYEQYF
TRBJ2-7,TRBV27,.,CASGQRSYEQYF
TRBJ2-1,TRBV9,.,CASSVAHYNEQFF
TRBJ1-1,TRBV4-3,.,CASSQEAGLDTEAFF
TRBJ2-5,TRBV29-1,many,CSVEVGETQYF